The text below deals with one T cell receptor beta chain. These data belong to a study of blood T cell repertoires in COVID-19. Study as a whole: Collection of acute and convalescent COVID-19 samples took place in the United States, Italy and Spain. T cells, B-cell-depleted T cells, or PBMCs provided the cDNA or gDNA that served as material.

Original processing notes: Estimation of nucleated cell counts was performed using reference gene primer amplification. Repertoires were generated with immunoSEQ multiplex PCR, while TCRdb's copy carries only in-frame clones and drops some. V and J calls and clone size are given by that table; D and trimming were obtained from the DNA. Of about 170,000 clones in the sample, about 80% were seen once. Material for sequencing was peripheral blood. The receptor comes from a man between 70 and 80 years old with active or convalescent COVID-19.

The CDR3 spells CASSYGLAAQETQYF. The CDR3 DNA follows: TGTGCCAGCAGCTATGGACTAGCGGCCCAAGAGACCCAGTACTTC. The chain uses TRBV7-2 and TRBJ2-5; 10 positions agree with TRBD2. V gave up 4 bases and J gave up 1 base; unmatched junction bases: 3. This CDR3 has 15 residues. CDR1 and CDR2 (germline): SGHTA, FQGNSA.